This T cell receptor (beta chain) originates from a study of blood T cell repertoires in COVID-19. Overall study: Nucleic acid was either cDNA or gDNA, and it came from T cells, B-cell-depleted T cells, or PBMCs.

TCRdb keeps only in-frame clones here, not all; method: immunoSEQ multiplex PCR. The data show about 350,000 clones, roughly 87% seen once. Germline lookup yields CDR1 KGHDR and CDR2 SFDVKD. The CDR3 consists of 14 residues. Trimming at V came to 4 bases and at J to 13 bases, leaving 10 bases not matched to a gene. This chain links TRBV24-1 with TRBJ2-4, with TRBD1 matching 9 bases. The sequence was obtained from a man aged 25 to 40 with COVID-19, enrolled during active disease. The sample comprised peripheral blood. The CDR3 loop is CATSEQGARTPQYF. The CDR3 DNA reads TGTGCCACCAGTGAACAGGGGGCAAGAACACCCCAGTACTTC.